These T cell receptor beta chains were read from a single sample in a study of blood T cell repertoires in COVID-19. Generated by immunoSEQ multiplex PCR, the TCRdb table keeps only in-frame clones and is missing some. This table holds roughly 110,000 clones, 75% to 90% found once. What was sequenced was peripheral blood. The receptors originated from a woman aged 70-85 years with acute or convalescent COVID-19. Both conserved end residues are part of each CDR3. The D gene is left open where the match is weak. Size is omitted from some rows. Given values are once, few, many or a class for expanded clones.

abundance	j_gene	v_gene	d_gene	CDR3nt	CDR3aa
NA	TRBJ2-2	TRBV7-7	TRBD2	TGTGCCAGCAGTCGGACTAGCGGAGACACCGGGGAGCTGTTTTTT	CASSRTSGDTGELFF
NA	TRBJ1-2	TRBV6-5	NA	TGTGCCAGCAAAAGACAGGTCGAAGGCTACACCTTC	CASKRQVEGYTF
NA	TRBJ1-1	TRBV18	TRBD1	TGTGCCAGCTCATCACGGGGCCCGAGACAGGGGAACACTGAAGCTTTCTTT	CASSSRGPRQGNTEAFF
NA	TRBJ2-5	TRBV4-2	NA	TGTGCCAGCAGCCCAGGGCCCCAAGAGACCCAGTACTTC	CASSPGPQETQYF
NA	TRBJ1-1	TRBV18	NA	TGTGCCAGCTCACGGTCGGGGGACACTGAAGCTTTCTTT	CASSRSGDTEAFF
NA	TRBJ1-4	TRBV7-2	NA	TGTGCCAGCAGCTTTAGGTGGCAGGTTAATGAAAAACTGTTTTTT	CASSFRWQVNEKLFF
NA	TRBJ1-2	TRBV5-1	TRBD1	TGCGCCAGCGGAACCGGGACAGGGGGTGAAGGCTACACCTTC	CASGTGTGGEGYTF
NA	TRBJ1-1	TRBV2	NA	TGTGCCAGCGCCCCTCCTGGACAGCTTAACACTGAAGCTTTCTTT	CASAPPGQLNTEAFF
NA	TRBJ2-5	TRBV4-2	TRBD1	TGTGCCAGCCGTAAGGGGGCAGAAGAGACCCAGTACTTC	CASRKGAEETQYF
NA	TRBJ1-1	TRBV27	TRBD1	TGTGCCAGCAGTGACAGGGGGCACACTGAAGCTTTCTTT	CASSDRGHTEAFF
NA	TRBJ2-7	TRBV5-1	TRBD2	TGCGCCAGCAGCAGGGAGGGGTGGCAGGACGAGCAGTACTTC	CASSREGWQDEQYF
NA	TRBJ2-1	TRBV5-6	NA	TGTGCCAGCAGCTTGATGCGGGAAGCGTACAATGAGCAGTTCTTC	CASSLMREAYNEQFF
few	TRBJ1-2	TRBV23-1	NA	TGCGCCAGCAGTCAACTACTGCACAGCATGAACTATGGCTACACCTTC	CASSQLLHSMNYGYTF
NA	TRBJ2-7	TRBV5-1	NA	TGCGCCAGCAGCTTGCCCTCCAGGGAACTCGAGCAGTACTTC	CASSLPSRELEQYF
few	TRBJ2-5	TRBV6-5	NA	TGTGCCAGCAAAGTCCCGGCGGGCGAGACCCAGTACTTC	CASKVPAGETQYF
NA	TRBJ2-2	TRBV19	TRBD2	TGTGCCAGTAGGGGACTAGCGGACACCGGGGAGCTGTTTTTT	CASRGLADTGELFF
NA	TRBJ1-1	TRBV29-1	NA	TGCAGCGTTGGGCAGGGAGGCACTGAAGCTTTCTTT	CSVGQGGTEAFF
NA	TRBJ2-1	TRBV5-1	TRBD2	TGCGCCAGCAGCTTGGGGGGACTAGCGGGAGCTAATGAGCAGTTCTTC	CASSLGGLAGANEQFF
NA	TRBJ2-7	TRBV5-4	TRBD1	TGTGCCAGCAGCTTGGCCGTCGGGACAGGGATAGACGAGCAGTACTTC	CASSLAVGTGIDEQYF
NA	TRBJ1-2	TRBV27	NA	TGTGCCAGCAGTTTAAAGACCGGAGGGGGCTACACCTTC	CASSLKTGGGYTF
NA	TRBJ1-1	TRBV19	NA	TGTGCCAGTACCCCGGGAGGAGAAGCTTTCTTT	CASTPGGEAFF
few	TRBJ1-1	TRBV2	NA	TGTGCCAGCGGGCGGGGGTTTGGGACTGAAGCTTTCTTT	CASGRGFGTEAFF